These 28 T cell receptor beta chains came from one sample sequenced in a study of Ad26.COV2.S vaccination and SARS-CoV-2 variants. This table comes from immunoSEQ multiplex PCR, and its TCRdb copy is limited to in-frame clones, with some not included. The data show around 270,000 clones, around 88% seen once. Treatment indicated: some 19 received Ad26.COV2.S at low or high dose, single or two shots; 5 received placebo; per-sample allocation not given. Each sample was drawn 63 days after the first injection (of vaccine or placebo). Sequenced here: peripheral blood, sampled in a trial of Ad26.COV2.S vaccine versus placebo. Receptors originate from a person aged 18-60 years who received the Ad26.COV2.S COVID-19 vaccine or a placebo.

This chain joins TRBV9 and TRBJ2-7, with a weak D call TRBD2 (6 bases). The germline V gene encodes CDR1 SGDLS and CDR2 YYNGEE. This CDR3 comprises 15 residues. Deletions cut 3 bases from V and 2 bases from J, with 15 bases between. CDR3 amino acids: CASSEGGGAAYEQYF. CDR3 DNA: TGTGCCAGCAGCGAGGGAGGAGGGGCGGCCTACGAGCAGTACTTC.

The rearrangement links TRBV12-3 or TRBV12-4 to TRBJ2-3; D may match TRBD1 or TRBD2 (5 bases each). This CDR3 is built from 13 residues. Trimming shortened V by 2 bases and J by 4 bases, and 7 bases separated the two germline ends. The chain's CDR3 is CASSLRGPDTQYF. In DNA form, the CDR3 reads TGTGCCAGCAGTTTACGGGGACCAGATACGCAGTATTTT.

This chain connects TRBV7-8 to TRBJ2-2; no reliable D call. The CDR3 has 16 amino acids. The V gene lost 4 bases and the J gene lost 0 bases, with 12 bases spanning the gap. CDR1 is SGHVS and CDR2 is FQNEAQ in the germline V gene. The CDR3 loop reads CASSSLHPANTGELFF. The DNA for the CDR3 is TGTGCCAGCAGCTCTCTTCACCCGGCGAACACCGGGGAGCTGTTTTTT.

The gene calls are TRBV19 and TRBJ2-3, with 9 positions matching TRBD2. This CDR3 has 16 residues. The V gene end was trimmed by 3 bases and the J gene end by 5 bases; junction bases not matched to a gene: 9. Germline CDR1 reads LNHDA; CDR2 reads SQIVND (reference sequence). The CDR3 bases are TGTGCCAGTAGTATGGGGCTAGCGGGGCGAGGAGATACGCAGTATTTT. It encodes CASSMGLAGRGDTQYF.

This chain links TRBV2 with TRBJ1-6; 7 bases are shared with TRBD1. Looked up from germline, CDR1 is SNHLY and CDR2 is FYNNEI. CDR3 size: 15 residues. The V segment lost 6 bases and the J segment 3 bases; nucleotides outside the gene matches: 5. As DNA, the CDR3 is TGTGCCAGCAGGAACCGGGACAGCTATAATTCACCCCTCCACTTT. Protein sequence: CASRNRDSYNSPLHF.

This sequence joins TRBV27 and TRBJ2-3; TRBD2 agrees at 7 bases. The CDR3 is 16 amino acids. The V and J ends lost 4 bases and 0 bases, in that order; junction bases with no gene match: 7. Germline CDR1 reads MNHEY; CDR2 reads SMNVEV (reference sequence). CDR3 loop: CASSYLAGVSTDTQYF. The CDR3 nucleotides read TGTGCCAGCAGTTACCTGGCGGGGGTTAGCACAGATACGCAGTATTTT.

This chain connects TRBV19 to TRBJ1-5; TRBD1 aligns across 7 bases. The V gene's germline CDR1 is LNHDA and CDR2 SQIVND (reference sequence). V dropped 3 bases and J dropped 7; count of bases not matched to a gene: 6. This CDR3 is 14 amino acids long. The CDR3 is CASSITGDGQPQHF. The DNA for the CDR3 is TGTGCCAGTAGTATCACAGGGGACGGCCAGCCCCAGCATTTT.

This clone was recorded once. This rearrangement joins TRBV6-2 or TRBV6-3 to TRBJ2-3; 8 bases line up with TRBD2. Germline trimming cut 4 bases from V and 6 bases from J; bases unmatched to any gene: 12. The CDR3 runs to 16 residues. Germline V lookup: CDR1 MNHEY, CDR2 SVGEGT. This CDR3 reads CASSSSSGRIEDTQYF. The CDR3 coding sequence is TGTGCCAGCAGTTCATCGAGCGGGAGAATCGAGGATACGCAGTATTTT.

The chain joins TRBV18 to TRBJ2-7, with 12 bases aligning to TRBD1. CDR3 length equals 15 residues. The germline gives CDR1 KGHSH, CDR2 LQKENI. V was pared by 2 bases and J by 2 bases, with 1 base of the junction left unmatched. The CDR3 DNA reads as TGTGCCAGCTCACCAGGGACAGGGGGCACCTACGAGCAGTACTTC. It translates to CASSPGTGGTYEQYF. Based on the CDR3 plus reference TRBV18 and TRBJ2-7, the full variable domain is NAGVMQNPRHLVRRRGQEARLRCSPMKGHSHVYWYRQLPEEGLKFMVYLQKENIIDESGMPKERFSAEFPKEGPSILRIQQVVRGDSAAYFCASSPGTGGTYEQYFGPGTRLTVT.

This chain uses TRBV19 with TRBJ2-5; D may correspond to TRBD1 or TRBD2 (5 bases each). Trimming cost V 6 bases and J 1 base, with 15 bases left between them. Germline values: CDR1 LNHDA, CDR2 SQIVND (reference sequence). The CDR3 is 15 amino acids. The CDR3 region is CASSTEGRLQETQYF. The CDR3 nucleotides are TGTGCCAGTAGCACCGAGGGACGGCTCCAAGAGACCCAGTACTTC. The whole variable domain, remainder taken from reference TRBV19 and TRBJ2-5, is DGGITQSPKYLFRKEGQNVTLSCEQNLNHDAMYWYRQDPGQGLRLIYYSQIVNDFQKGDIAEGYSVSREKKESFPLTVTSAQKNPTAFYLCASSTEGRLQETQYFGPGTRLLVL.

This chain connects TRBV5-1 to TRBJ2-2, with TRBD1 identical over 9 bases. The germline V gene encodes CDR1 SGHRS and CDR2 YFSETQ. This CDR3 is 16 amino acids long. The V segment lost 2 bases and the J segment 7 bases; nucleotides outside the gene matches: 9. CDR3 loop: CASSFVGQGRGGELFF. The CDR3 DNA sequence: TGCGCCAGCAGCTTTGTGGGACAGGGACGAGGCGGGGAGCTGTTTTTT.

The chain links TRBV7-9 to TRBJ2-5; D gene unclear. Germline CDR1 is SEHNR and CDR2 is FQNEAQ (reference sequence). The CDR3 sequence is 10 residues long. V was cut by 2 bases and J by 6 bases, with 1 base left in between. The CDR3 nucleotides read TGTGCCAGCAGCTTACAGACCCAGTACTTC. Translation: CASSLQTQYF.

This chain uses TRBV11-2 with TRBJ1-1; D gene unclear. Germline CDR1 SGHAT, CDR2 FQNNGV. The germline V and J ends were trimmed by 4 bases and 0 bases, with 24 bases remaining between them. This CDR3 is built from 19 residues. The CDR3 nucleotides read TGTGCCAGCAGCTCCTCGACGAAGATGCGGACGGCCGTGAACACTGAAGCTTTCTTT. Translating it yields CASSSSTKMRTAVNTEAFF.

The rearrangement joins TRBV6-2 or TRBV6-3 to TRBJ2-1, with a tentative D call TRBD2 (6 bases). The CDR3 is 15 amino acids. Germline values: CDR1 MNHEY, CDR2 SVGEGT. Trimming stripped 4 bases from V and 4 bases from J, with 14 bases between. In nucleotides, the CDR3 is TGTGCCAGCAGTTCATCGACTAGGTATTACAATGAGCAGTTCTTC. Its protein is CASSSSTRYYNEQFF.

The chain has TRBV19 and TRBJ1-5, with D possibly being TRBD1 (5 bases). V lost 8 bases, J lost 5 bases, and 16 bases lay in between. Germline loops: CDR1 LNHDA, CDR2 SQIVND (reference sequence). The CDR3 is made up of 14 amino acids. CDR3 in DNA: TGTGCCAGTTGGGGGAGGGGACGTGATCAGCCCCAGCATTTT. It specifies CASWGRGRDQPQHF.

The genes are TRBV4-3 and TRBJ1-1, with no clear D. Trimming cost V 1 base and J 1 base, with 10 bases left between them. Germline CDR1 is LGHNA and CDR2 is YSLEER. The CDR3 contains 15 residues. CDR3 coding DNA: TGCGCCAGCAGCCAAGGTTCAGATCCGAACACTGAAGCTTTCTTT. It is translated as CASSQGSDPNTEAFF.

The chain carries TRBV19 and TRBJ2-4; 12 nucleotides match TRBD1. Germline loops: CDR1 LNHDA, CDR2 SQIVND (reference sequence). This CDR3 spans 19 amino acids. Losses at the gene ends were 2 bases for V and 0 bases for J; bases not matched to a gene: 8. The CDR3 DNA sequence: TGTGCCAGTAGTATAACCGGGACAGGGGGCCACCTAGCCAAAAACATTCAGTACTTC. Translation: CASSITGTGGHLAKNIQYF.

This clone was recorded only once. CDR3 protein: CASREEGQRYEQYF. The CDR3, as DNA: TGTGCCAGCAGGGAGGAAGGACAGAGATACGAGCAGTACTTC. V and J are TRBV5-8 and TRBJ2-7, with D possibly TRBD1 on 6 matching bases. Germline V gives CDR1 SGHTS, CDR2 YDEGEE. The ends were cut back, 5 bases at V and 4 bases at J, with 16 bases in the middle. The CDR3 sequence is 14 residues long.

The CDR3 sequence is CASSQDQGYYGYTF. The DNA of the CDR3 is TGCGCCAGCAGCCAAGATCAAGGGTACTATGGCTACACCTTC. The V and J genes are TRBV4-3 and TRBJ1-2; no clear D. CDR3 length: 14 residues. V was clipped by 0 bases and J by 3 bases, with 8 bases between them. CDR1 LGHNA and CDR2 YSLEER come from the germline V gene.

The rearrangement joins TRBV2 to TRBJ2-1, with 7 bases identical to TRBD2. Germline CDR1 is SNHLY and CDR2 is FYNNEI. This CDR3 contains 14 residues. V lost 10 bases and J lost 0; bases outside the gene matches: 6. This chain's CDR3 is CATSSGFSYNEQFF. As DNA, the CDR3 is TGTGCCACCTCTAGCGGATTCTCCTACAATGAGCAGTTCTTC.

This chain connects TRBV6-1 to TRBJ2-5; TRBD1 might be the D (5 bases). CDR3 length equals 14 residues. Germline-derived CDR1 and CDR2 are MNHNS and SASEGT. V lost 2 bases and J 10 bases, leaving 17 bases between the germline ends. CDR3 nucleotide sequence: TGTGCCAGCAGTGAATTGGACGGACAAAATTACCAGTACTTC. Protein: CASSELDGQNYQYF.

The V and J genes are TRBV4-1 and TRBJ2-5; TRBD2 matches 11 bases. J was trimmed by 4 bases and V by 1 base; bases with no gene match: 8. CDR3 size: 17 residues. Germline lookup yields CDR1 MGHRA and CDR2 YSYEKL. For the CDR3, the DNA is TGCGCCAGCAGCCAAGCCGGGCTAGCGGGGGGCCGAGAGACCCAGTACTTC. Amino acids: CASSQAGLAGGRETQYF.

This clone has just one count. The CDR3 protein is CASSETVLRTEAFF. DNA of the CDR3: TGTGCCAGCTCGGAGACAGTTCTTAGGACTGAAGCTTTCTTT. The V gene is TRBV18, the J gene TRBJ1-1; TRBD1 is a possible D gene (5 bases). Trimming took 6 bases from V and 5 from J, leaving 16 bases between them. Germline CDR1 KGHSH, CDR2 LQKENI. This CDR3 has 14 amino acids.

The chain links TRBV6-1 to TRBJ1-1; 12 nucleotides match TRBD1. Germline assignment: CDR1 MNHNS and CDR2 SASEGT. V shed 3 bases and J 6 bases; nucleotides not matched to a gene: 11. The CDR3 loop spans 17 amino acids. The chain's CDR3 is CASSEWDRGPRWAEAFF. The DNA for the CDR3 is TGTGCCAGCAGTGAGTGGGACAGGGGGCCACGTTGGGCTGAAGCTTTCTTT.

As DNA, the CDR3 is TGCGCCAGCAGTCTTAATACCAATGAGCAGTTCTTC. It codes for CASSLNTNEQFF. The genes are TRBV5-1 and TRBJ2-1; D gene uncertain. V was cut by 5 bases and J by 6 bases, with 9 bases left in between. Per the germline V gene, CDR1 is SGHRS and CDR2 is YFSETQ. The CDR3 is 12 amino acids.

V gene TRBV5-1 combines with J gene TRBJ1-2; no clear D gene. CDR1 and CDR2 from the germline V gene are SGHRS and YFSETQ. V was trimmed by 7 bases and J by 6 bases, leaving 19 bases between them. CDR3 length equals 14 residues. CDR3 region: CASLGSRPGDGYTF. Here the CDR3 DNA reads TGCGCCAGCCTTGGATCGAGGCCAGGTGATGGCTACACCTTC.

The chain couples TRBV7-9 to TRBJ1-1; a weak D match, TRBD1 (6 bases). Germline V gene lookup returns CDR1 SEHNR and CDR2 FQNEAQ (reference sequence). With 6 bases removed from V and 0 bases from J, the gap between germline ends came to 23 bases. The CDR3 totals 18 residues. The CDR3 bases are TGTGCCAGCAGTCTTATTGGTGTGGACAGCATCATGAACACTGAAGCTTTCTTT. Translation: CASSLIGVDSIMNTEAFF.

The rearrangement uses TRBV5-6 and TRBJ2-7; TRBD2 agrees at 11 bases. The CDR3 extends over 15 amino acids. The trim removed 4 bases at V and 3 bases at J, leaving 6 bases unmatched. CDR1 SGHDT and CDR2 YYEEEE come from the germline V gene. The CDR3 reads CASSHSGRGLYEQYV. In DNA form, the CDR3 reads TGTGCCAGCAGCCATAGCGGGAGGGGGCTCTACGAGCAGTACGTC.